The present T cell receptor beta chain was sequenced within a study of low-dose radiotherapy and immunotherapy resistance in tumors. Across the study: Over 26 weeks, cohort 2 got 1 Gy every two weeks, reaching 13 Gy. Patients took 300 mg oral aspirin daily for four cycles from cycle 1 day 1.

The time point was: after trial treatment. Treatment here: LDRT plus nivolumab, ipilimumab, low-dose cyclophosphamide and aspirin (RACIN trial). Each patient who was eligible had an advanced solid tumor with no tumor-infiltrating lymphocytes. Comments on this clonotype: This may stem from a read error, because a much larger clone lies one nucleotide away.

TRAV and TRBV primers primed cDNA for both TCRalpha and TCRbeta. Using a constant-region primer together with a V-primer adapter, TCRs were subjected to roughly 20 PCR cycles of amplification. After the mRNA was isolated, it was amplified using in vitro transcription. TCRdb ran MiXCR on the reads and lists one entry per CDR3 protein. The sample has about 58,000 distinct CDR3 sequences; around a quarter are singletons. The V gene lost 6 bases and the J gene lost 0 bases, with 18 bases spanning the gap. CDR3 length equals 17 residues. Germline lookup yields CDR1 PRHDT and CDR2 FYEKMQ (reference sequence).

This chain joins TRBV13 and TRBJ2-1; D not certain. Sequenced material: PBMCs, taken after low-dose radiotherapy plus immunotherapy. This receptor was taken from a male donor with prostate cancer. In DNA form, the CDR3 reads TGTGCCAGCAGTTTATCTGCGGAATTCCACTCCTACAATGAGCAGTTCTTC. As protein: CASSLSAEFHSYNEQFF.